Following are 2 T cell receptor beta chains from one sample sequenced in a study of graft-versus-host responses after intestinal transplantation. Their antigens are not known. The method was immunoSEQ multiplex PCR; TCRdb's version includes in-frame clones alone and lacks a portion of them. Altogether roughly 100,000 clones are present, roughly nine tenths being singletons, with the ten largest covering 0.7% to 0.9%. This sample comprised unstimulated CD4+ T cells sorted from spleen or lymph node cells, obtained before intestinal transplant. These receptors were obtained from a human donor who received an intestinal transplant.

This clone turned up a few times. J is TRBJ1-1 and V is TRBV4-1, with 7 bases matching TRBD1. Germline trimming cut 3 bases from V and 2 bases from J; bases unmatched to any gene: 6. The CDR3 has 15 residues. Germline CDR1 MGHRA, CDR2 YSYEKL. The CDR3 region has the DNA TGCGCCAGCAGCCAGCTGACAGGGCCAAACACTGAAGCTTTCTTT. It yields the protein CASSQLTGPNTEAFF.

This clone was found once. The rearrangement links TRBV19 to TRBJ1-5; no clear D. Trimming removed 5 bases at V and 9 bases at J, with 14 bases between. Germline loops: CDR1 LNHDA, CDR2 SQIVND (reference sequence). CDR3 length: 13 residues. The CDR3 nucleotides read TGTGCCAGTAGTGTAGGGCCATGGGGGCCCCAGCATTTT. It is translated as CASSVGPWGPQHF.